Below, 30 T cell receptor beta chains from the same sample are listed, as sequenced in a study of CD4 and CD8 cells across lung adenocarcinoma regions. TCRdb fed the PCR reads into MiXCR, producing one record per CDR3 protein. Seen here are approximately 3,000 distinct CDR3 sequences, 45% to 60% observed once, and the top ten hold over 35%. The sample consisted of CD8+ T cells from the center of a lung tumor. The origin of the receptors is a male donor with lung adenocarcinoma. The CD4 and CD8 labels of this study may be unreliable.

By share, this clonotype ranks as medium-sized. This sequence joins TRBV7-2 and TRBJ2-5; D gene ambiguous. Germline loops: CDR1 SGHTA, CDR2 FQGNSA. This CDR3 contains 11 residues. Trimming cost V 6 bases and J 0 bases, with 2 bases left between them. The CDR3 loop reads CASRYQETQYF. The DNA for the CDR3 is TGTGCCAGCAGGTACCAAGAGACCCAGTACTTC.

This chain joins TRBV7-2 and TRBJ2-6; D not certain. Germline-derived CDR1 and CDR2 are SGHTA and FQGNSA. The ends were cut back, 1 base at V and 0 bases at J, with 4 bases in the middle. This CDR3 is 15 amino acids long. CDR3 loop: CASSLGHSGANVLTF. The DNA of the CDR3 is TGTGCCAGCAGCTTAGGACACTCTGGGGCCAACGTCCTGACTTTC. Looking up the rest from reference TRBV7-2 and TRBJ2-6 gives the full variable domain: GAGVSQSPSNKVTEKGKDVELRCDPISGHTALYWYRQSLGQGLEFLIYFQGNSAPDKSGLPSDRFSAERTGGSVSTLTIQRTQQEDSAVYLCASSLGHSGANVLTFGAGSRLTVL.

The V gene is TRBV30, the J gene TRBJ1-1; possible D gene TRBD1, 5 bases. CDR1 GTSNPN and CDR2 SVGIG come from the germline V gene (reference sequence). CDR3 length equals 14 residues. The V end was cut by 0 bases, the J end by 0 bases, with 8 bases between. CDR3 loop: CAWSVAGLNTEAFF. The CDR3 nucleotides read TGTGCCTGGAGTGTAGCGGGACTGAACACTGAAGCTTTCTTT.

This rearrangement joins TRBV6-1 to TRBJ2-2; D unresolved. This CDR3 is 11 amino acids long. Trimming took off 4 bases at V and 15 bases at J, with 12 bases between the two ends. Looked up from germline, CDR1 is MNHNS and CDR2 is SASEGT. This CDR3 is CASSVEREVFF. The CDR3 coding sequence is TGTGCCAGCAGTGTAGAAAGAGAGGTGTTTTTT.

This clonotype appeared a single time. This rearrangement joins TRBV6-4 to TRBJ1-5; 11 bases match TRBD1. Per the germline V gene, CDR1 is MRHNA and CDR2 is SNTAGT. V was pared by 4 bases and J by 1 base, with 12 bases of the junction left unmatched. The CDR3 spans 19 residues. DNA for the CDR3: TGTGCCAGCAGTGTATGGGACAGGGGGGATCGGAGGAGCAATCAGCCCCAGCATTTT. The encoded protein is CASSVWDRGDRRSNQPQHF.

As regards this clonotype: Relative to the germline gene, one junction end is altered; a read error may explain this. The chain carries TRBV10-3 and TRBJ2-5; D possibly matches TRBD1 or TRBD2 (5 bases each). The V gene's germline CDR1 is ENHRY and CDR2 SYGVKD. The CDR3 has 14 amino acids. CDR3 bases: TGTGCGGGCCTTAGGGGCCGGGGCACAGAGACGCAGTACTTC. This translates into CAGLRGRGTETQYF.

This clonotype is medium-sized within its sample. The J gene is TRBJ2-1, the V gene TRBV6-5; TRBD1 matches at 8 bases. With 4 bases clipped from V and 6 bases from J, the junction kept 8 bases outside the gene matches. The germline V gene encodes CDR1 MNHEY and CDR2 SVGAGI. CDR3 length: 15 residues. The CDR3 loop reads CASSSGLTGVNEQFF. The CDR3 DNA reads TGTGCCAGCAGTTCCGGGTTGACAGGGGTCAATGAGCAGTTCTTC.

This clonotype is classed as medium-sized. The chain links TRBV7-2 to TRBJ2-1, with 8 bases fitting TRBD2. The J call may be faulty, since TRBJ2-7 better matches the DNA end. Per germline, CDR1 SGHTA and CDR2 FQGNSA. The CDR3 runs to 15 residues. CDR3 amino acids: CASSSTAGGRNEQYF. The CDR3 region has the DNA TGTGCCAGCAGCTCGACGGCGGGAGGACGGAATGAGCAGTACTTC.

By frequency in the sample, this clonotype is hyperexpanded. The chain joins TRBV6-1 to TRBJ2-1; 9 bases map to TRBD1. Germline loops: CDR1 MNHNS, CDR2 SASEGT. Germline trimming cut 8 bases from V and 7 bases from J; bases unmatched to any gene: 9. The CDR3 has 14 amino acids. CDR3 DNA sequence: TGTGCCAGCGGGGGGACAGGGCCATGGAATGAGCAGTTCTTC. It specifies CASGGTGPWNEQFF.

The chain carries TRBV6-1 and TRBJ2-2, with 8 positions matching TRBD1. V dropped 6 bases and J dropped 6; count of bases not matched to a gene: 9. The CDR3 contains 15 residues. Germline CDR1 reads MNHNS; CDR2 reads SASEGT. The CDR3 bases are TGTGCCAGCAGGCCCGACAGGGGATTGGCCGGGGAGCTGTTTTTT. This codes for CASRPDRGLAGELFF.

The chain couples TRBV6-4 to TRBJ2-3, with TRBD2 matching over 9 bases. The CDR3 contains 14 residues. Losses at the gene ends were 5 bases for V and 0 bases for J; bases not matched to a gene: 0. CDR1 is MRHNA and CDR2 is SNTAGT in the germline V gene. The CDR3 coding sequence is TGTGCCAGCAGTACTAGCGGGAGCACAGATACGCAGTATTTT. Translation gives CASSTSGSTDTQYF.

This clonotype occurred a few times. In DNA, the CDR3 is TGTGCCAGCAGTGTAACGGTGAACACTGAAGCTTTCTTT. This translates into CASSVTVNTEAFF. The rearrangement joins TRBV6-1 to TRBJ1-1; D call uncertain. Between the trimmed V and J ends, which lost 4 bases and 0 bases, there was a span of 6 bases. Germline V gene data show CDR1 as MNHNS and CDR2 as SASEGT. The CDR3 length is 13 residues.

A remark on this clonotype: At one end the junction does not follow the germline gene, possibly because of a read error. The J gene is TRBJ2-3, the V gene TRBV10-3, with D perhaps TRBD2 (6 bases). The CDR3 is 14 residues long. The germline V gene encodes CDR1 ENHRY and CDR2 SYGVKD. The CDR3 DNA follows: TGTGCCATCAGTGAGCCTCAGGGCCGGGAGACCCAGTTCTTT. Translating it yields CAISEPQGRETQFF.

This clonotype has just a few counts. The chain combines TRBV14 with TRBJ2-3; D is unresolved. V shed 1 base and J shed 2 bases, with 7 bases lying between them. Germline V lookup: CDR1 SGHDN, CDR2 FVKESK. The CDR3 covers 14 residues. The DNA of the CDR3 is TGTGCCAGCAGCCAAGTTGCCACCACAGATACGCAGTATTTT. Translating gives CASSQVATTDTQYF.

This chain joins TRBV7-2 and TRBJ2-1; the D is unclear. Trimming pared 5 bases from V and 2 bases from J, leaving 13 bases between. The CDR3 extends over 15 amino acids. The V gene's germline CDR1 is SGHTA and CDR2 FQGNSA. CDR3 loop: CASSPLYGAYNEQFF. DNA for the CDR3: TGTGCCAGCAGCCCTTTGTATGGGGCCTACAATGAGCAGTTCTTC.

By share of the sample, this clonotype is medium-sized. The chain has TRBV6-1 and TRBJ2-1; no firm D call. With the DNA end fitting TRBJ2-7 better, the J assignment may be wrong. Germline V gene lookup returns CDR1 MNHNS and CDR2 SASEGT. CDR3 length: 11 residues. The DNA for the CDR3 is TGTGCCAGCCAGACGGTAAACGAGCAGTACTTC. It encodes CASQTVNEQYF.

The chain recombines TRBV6-1 with TRBJ2-5; 10 positions match TRBD2. J gave up 11 bases and V 4 bases, and 7 bases lay outside the gene matches. In germline, CDR1 is MNHNS, CDR2 SASEGT. This CDR3 is built from 13 residues. The CDR3 reads CASSVSGRASQYF. The CDR3, as DNA: TGTGCCAGCAGTGTGAGCGGGAGGGCTTCACAGTACTTC.

This clonotype is deemed medium-sized. The chain links TRBV6-1 to TRBJ2-1; a weak D match, TRBD2 (5 bases). V gave up 2 bases and J gave up 4 bases, with 15 bases separating them. CDR1 and CDR2 from the germline V gene are MNHNS and SASEGT. This CDR3 has 16 residues. The DNA of the CDR3 is TGTGCCAGCAGTGAACGGCTAGCCTCACCTTACAATGAGCAGTTCTTC. It codes for CASSERLASPYNEQFF.

The chain carries TRBV10-3 and TRBJ2-1; 7 nucleotides agree with TRBD1. The CDR3 sequence is 12 residues long. The J segment lost 13 bases and the V segment lost 10 bases, leaving 13 bases of the junction unmatched. Germline CDR1 is ENHRY and CDR2 is SYGVKD. CDR3 in amino acids: CATQGDQETQFF. The DNA for the CDR3 is TGTGCCACCCAGGGGGACCAAGAGACCCAGTTCTTC.

This clonotype appeared many times. The chain links TRBV7-9 to TRBJ2-3; no definite D call. The CDR3 spans 15 residues. Trimming shortened V by 2 bases and J by 3 bases, and 12 bases separated the two germline ends. CDR1 is SEHNR, CDR2 FQNEAQ, per germline (reference sequence). The DNA for the CDR3 is TGTGCCAGCAGCTTAAATCAAGCTGGGACAGATACGCAGTATTTT. Encoded protein: CASSLNQAGTDTQYF. Combining the CDR3 with reference TRBV7-9 and TRBJ2-3 gives the whole variable domain DTGVSQNPRHKITKRGQNVTFRCDPISEHNRLYWYRQTLGQGPEFLTYFQNEAQLEKSRLLSDRFSAERPKGSFSTLEIQRTEQGDSAMYLCASSLNQAGTDTQYFGPGTRLTVL.

The chain employs TRBV10-1 and TRBJ2-2; D call uncertain. Between the trimmed V and J ends, which lost 6 bases and 7 bases, there was a span of 12 bases. The CDR3 has 13 residues. From germline, CDR1 is WNHNN and CDR2 SYGVQD (reference sequence). CDR3 region: CASSDKLDGELFF. DNA of the CDR3: TGCGCCAGCAGCGACAAGTTAGACGGGGAGCTGTTTTTT.

As concerns this clonotype: At one end, the junction sequence differs from germline, possibly due to a read error. J is TRBJ2-3 and V is TRBV27, with 9 nucleotides matching TRBD2. CDR3 size: 17 residues. CDR1 and CDR2 (germline): MNHEY, SMNVEV (reference sequence). This CDR3 reads CASRFRASGTSTETQYF. The CDR3 DNA follows: TGTGCCAGCAGATTTAGGGCTAGCGGGACTAGCACAGAGACGCAGTATTTC.

This clonotype was seen once. One junction end does not reproduce the germline sequence, and a read error may be involved. For the CDR3, the DNA is TGTGGCAGCAGTGCCCTGGAGACGCAGTATTTT. It is translated as CGSSALETQYF. The rearrangement uses TRBV27 and TRBJ2-3, with D unresolved. The V gene's germline CDR1 is MNHEY and CDR2 SMNVEV (reference sequence). The CDR3 is 11 residues long.

The chain combines TRBV11-2 with TRBJ2-5; D remains ambiguous. The better agreement between TRBJ2-7 and the DNA end casts doubt on the J call. Germline V gene data show CDR1 as SGHAT and CDR2 as FQNNGV. The CDR3 covers 11 residues. DNA for the CDR3: TGTGCCAGCAGCCGATCCTACGAGCAGTACTTC. Amino acid sequence: CASSRSYEQYF.

The table lists this clonotype with a few counts. This sequence joins TRBV20-1 and TRBJ2-5; D is possibly TRBD2 (5 bases). CDR1 and CDR2 from the germline V gene are DFQATT and SNEGSKA (reference sequence). The CDR3 totals 16 residues. V lost 0 bases to trimming and J lost 5 bases, with 19 bases between them. The CDR3 loop is CSARDIGRRRRETQYF. CDR3 bases: TGCAGTGCTAGAGATATCGGCCGTCGGCGGAGGGAGACCCAGTACTTC.

This clonotype was detected a few times. V gene TRBV10-1 combines with J gene TRBJ2-1; perhaps TRBD1 as D (6 bases). Trimming cost V 3 bases and J 0 bases, with 9 bases left between them. Germline CDR1 and CDR2: WNHNN and SYGVQD (reference sequence). The CDR3 has 15 amino acids. The CDR3 region has the DNA TGCGCCAGCAGTGAAAGGGGGAGCTCCTACAATGAGCAGTTCTTC. Its translation: CASSERGSSYNEQFF.

For this clonotype: This may be a read error: a much more frequent sequence differs by one nucleotide. This rearrangement joins TRBV6-1 to TRBJ2-1, with 9 positions matching TRBD2. The ends lost 9 bases at V and 10 bases at J; junction bases unmatched: 10. Germline values: CDR1 MNHNS, CDR2 SASEGT. The length of the CDR3 is 13 residues. CDR3 nucleotide sequence: TGTGCCAGTTGGACTAGCGCCTCCTACGAGCAGTTCTTC. It yields the protein CASWTSASYEQFF.

The gene calls are TRBV7-2 and TRBJ2-1; D possibly uses TRBD1 or TRBD2 (5 bases each). The J call may be faulty, since TRBJ2-5 better matches the DNA end. Germline values: CDR1 SGHTA, CDR2 FQGNSA. This CDR3 is 14 amino acids long. The CDR3 loop is CASSFAGTQETQYF. The CDR3 DNA reads as TGTGCCAGCAGCTTCGCTGGGACCCAAGAGACCCAGTACTTC.

By its share, this clonotype is large. The CDR3: CAISPGGPETQYF. The DNA for the CDR3 is TGTGCCATCAGCCCAGGGGGCCCGGAGACCCAGTACTTC. The V call is TRBV10-3, the J call TRBJ2-5; TRBD1 aligns across 8 bases. Germline CDR1 reads ENHRY; CDR2 reads SYGVKD. This CDR3 is 13 amino acids long. Unmatched junction bases numbered 5, after V lost 6 bases and J lost 5 bases.

By frequency in the sample, this clonotype is medium-sized. This chain connects TRBV6-1 to TRBJ2-7; D may match TRBD1 or TRBD2 (5 bases each). The CDR3 runs 15 residues. Trimming took off 1 base at V and 6 bases at J, with 16 bases between the two ends. The germline V gene has CDR1 MNHNS and CDR2 SASEGT. The CDR3 DNA reads as TGTGCCAGCAGTGAAGGAGGGGCCTGGTCGTCCGAGCAGTACTTC. This encodes CASSEGGAWSSEQYF.